This TCR beta chain is drawn from a study of T cell changes during pregnancy in multiple sclerosis. The CDR3 has 15 amino acids. With V trimmed by 0 bases and J by 4 bases, 7 bases remained unmatched. Germline CDR1 reads GTSNPN; CDR2 reads SVGIG (reference sequence). Clones were sequenced by immunoSEQ multiplex PCR, and TCRdb holds only the in-frame ones, with some missing. This sample has roughly 100,000 clones, with almost 95% found just once. The chain links TRBV30 to TRBJ2-5; 8 bases are a match to TRBD1. The sample consisted of peripheral blood, taken after pregnancy. The sequence derives from a female donor with multiple sclerosis, enrolled in a pregnancy study. CDR3 protein: CAWSVNIDRGETQYF. DNA of the CDR3: TGTGCCTGGAGTGTAAATATTGACAGGGGAGAGACCCAGTACTTC. The full variable domain, completed using reference TRBV30 and TRBJ2-5, is SQTIHQWPATLVQPVGSPLSLECTVEGTSNPNLYWYRQAAGRGLQLLFYSVGIGQISSEVPQNLSASRPQDRQFILSSKKLLLSDSGFYLCAWSVNIDRGETQYFGPGTRLLVL.